The rows below give T cell receptor beta chains drawn from one sample of a study of immune evolution from preneoplasia to lung adenocarcinoma. Profiled with immunoSEQ multiplex PCR; TCRdb holds only in-frame clones, not every one. Among approximately 5,000 clones listed, 88% were seen once. The sample comprised FFPE invasive lung adenocarcinoma tissue. Receptors were obtained from a person between 50 and 60 years old with lung adenocarcinoma. Each CDR3 is given with its conserved first and last residue. Fields, in order: J gene, D gene, V gene, clone size, CDR3 protein, CDR3 DNA. D genes are given only for firm matches. Rows may omit the clone size; those that give it use once, few, many or a size class.

J: TRBJ2-7; D: TRBD2; V: TRBV2; size: NA; CDR3: CASSEAAGLAGGKIYEQYF; DNA: TGTGCCAGCAGTGAAGCCGCGGGACTAGCGGGAGGAAAAATCTACGAGCAGTACTTC
J: TRBJ2-3; D: NA; V: TRBV28; size: NA; CDR3: CARLDTQYF; DNA: TGTGCCAGGTTGGATACGCAGTATTTT
J: TRBJ2-1; D: NA; V: TRBV29-1; size: few; CDR3: CSVGSWDNEQFF; DNA: TGCAGCGTCGGCTCATGGGACAATGAGCAGTTCTTC
J: TRBJ1-1; D: NA; V: TRBV7-2; size: NA; CDR3: CASSLTDTEAFF; DNA: TGTGCCAGCAGCTTAACGGACACTGAAGCTTTCTTT
J: TRBJ1-6; D: TRBD1; V: TRBV6-6; size: once; CDR3: CASSQTGGADSPLHF; DNA: TGTGCCAGCAGTCAAACAGGGGGCGCGGATTCACCCCTCCACTTT
J: TRBJ1-4; D: NA; V: TRBV6-5; size: NA; CDR3: CASRTGSVREKLFF; DNA: TGTGCCAGCAGAACAGGGTCGGTGAGAGAAAAACTGTTTTTT
J: TRBJ1-4; D: TRBD1; V: TRBV15; size: NA; CDR3: CATSRDRTGTGREKLFF; DNA: TGTGCCACCAGCAGGGATCGGACAGGGACCGGGAGGGAAAAACTGTTTTTT
J: TRBJ2-1; D: TRBD2; V: TRBV5-1; size: NA; CDR3: CASSLATSGMRNEQFF; DNA: TGCGCCAGCAGCTTGGCGACTAGCGGGATGAGGAATGAGCAGTTCTTC
J: TRBJ1-3; D: NA; V: TRBV5-1; size: NA; CDR3: CASSSEDGSGNTIYF; DNA: TGCGCCAGCAGCTCCGAGGACGGCTCTGGAAACACCATATATTTT
J: TRBJ1-1; D: NA; V: TRBV11-2; size: NA; CDR3: CASSLGTLVNTEAFF; DNA: TGTGCCAGCAGCTTAGGGACACTCGTAAACACTGAAGCTTTCTTT
J: TRBJ2-5; D: NA; V: TRBV5-1; size: NA; CDR3: CASSREGSQETQYF; DNA: TGCGCCAGCAGCCGCGAGGGGAGTCAAGAGACCCAGTACTTC
J: TRBJ2-6; D: NA; V: TRBV15; size: NA; CDR3: CATSRDTGAGANVLTF; DNA: TGTGCCACCAGCAGAGATACCGGGGCCGGGGCCAACGTCCTGACTTTC
J: TRBJ2-2; D: NA; V: TRBV6-5; size: NA; CDR3: CASSGSRSLLGELFF; DNA: TGTGCCAGCAGTGGCAGTAGGAGCTTACTCGGGGAGCTGTTTTTT
J: TRBJ2-7; D: TRBD1; V: TRBV5-6; size: NA; CDR3: CASSWDTGGLSEQYF; DNA: TGTGCCAGCAGCTGGGATACAGGGGGCCTCTCAGAGCAGTACTTC
J: TRBJ2-3; D: TRBD2; V: TRBV7-3; size: NA; CDR3: CASSLTSGGGGSTDTQYF; DNA: TGTGCCAGCAGCTTAACTAGCGGGGGAGGTGGGAGCACAGATACGCAGTATTTT
J: TRBJ2-5; D: NA; V: TRBV4-1; size: NA; CDR3: CASSPQGLQETQYF; DNA: TGCGCCAGCAGTCCACAGGGTTTGCAAGAGACCCAGTACTTC
J: TRBJ2-1; D: NA; V: TRBV18; size: once; CDR3: CASSPQASRNNEQFF; DNA: TGTGCCAGCTCACCACAGGCTAGCCGGAACAATGAGCAGTTCTTC
J: TRBJ2-1; D: TRBD1; V: TRBV28; size: NA; CDR3: CASSLGQGQFF; DNA: TGTGCCAGCAGTTTGGGACAGGGGCAGTTCTTC